This T cell receptor beta chain derives from a study of blood T cells in healthy people across ages. Only a few counts were recorded for this clonotype. Together with a sample-barcoded 5' primer, a J-beta primer mix was included in a second PCR lasting about 6 to 11 cycles. MiXCR, run by TCRdb on the 5' RACE reads, gives a single entry per CDR3 protein. Of over 1.5 million distinct CDR3 sequences listed, 49% are singletons. The material sequenced was blood. The TCR comes from a woman between 40 and 55 years old in good health.

The CDR3 sequence is CSVGGLAGGSTREQYF. The DNA of the CDR3 is TGCAGCGTTGGAGGACTAGCGGGGGGATCTACGAGGGAGCAGTACTTC. The chain employs TRBV29-1 and TRBJ2-7; the match to TRBD2 covers 14 bases. The V segment lost 4 bases and the J segment 7 bases; nucleotides outside the gene matches: 12. The CDR3 covers 16 residues. Germline assignment: CDR1 SQVTM and CDR2 ANQGSEA.